This TCR beta chain was identified in a study of molecular identifiers for immune sequencing clone quantification. Whole-study findings and limits: Over 97% of CMV-specific effector molecules, but under 1% of naive ones, were in clones above 20 copies.

Previously reported methods and listed TCR primers produced the bulk TCR libraries. TCRdb re-derived calls from the PCR reads in MiXCR, one entry per CDR3 protein. The data hold some 320,000 distinct CDR3 sequences, with 20% to 25% observed a single time. Per the germline V gene, CDR1 is SGHDN and CDR2 is FVKESK. The CDR3 runs 15 residues. Trimming left V 1 base short and J 1 base short, with 7 bases between. Libraries of naive CD8 cells were prepared from approximately 20,000 to 1,000,000 sorted cells using 10%, 30% or 50% RNA. Isolation of naive CD8 T cells was achieved by sorting on a CD8+CD4-CCR7+CD45RA+ phenotype. This clonotype has ten or more counts. What it binds is unknown.

This chain connects TRBV14 to TRBJ2-2; D ambiguous. This sequence originates from a human donor in good health. Some libraries in this study had Jurkat cell RNA spiked in. Sample: naive CD8+ T cells from blood, with Jurkat cell RNA spiked in. The subset here: FACS-sorted CD8+CD4-CCR7+CD45RA+ naive T cells. CDR3 in amino acids: CASSQALGNTGELFF. The CDR3, as DNA: TGTGCCAGCAGCCAAGCATTGGGGAACACCGGGGAGCTGTTTTTT.